This record concerns one TCR beta chain sequence. Its antigen target is currently unknown. The input lacks base qualities; no much larger clone sits a single base away. Based on the germline V gene, the CDR1 and CDR2 sequences are KGHSH and LQKENI. After removal of 8 bases from V and 10 bases from J, the junction retains 10 bases not matched to a gene. The CDR3 starts with the cysteine, ends with the phenylalanine, and has 15 residues. Just CDR3 DNA is preserved here, 45 bases in frame from base 1. The time point label, read with the paper, signifies: baseline before first vaccination. Vaccinee samples were obtained from the UK trials COV001 and COV002, which included a single-blind randomized controlled phase 2/3 trial of AZD1222 (ChAdOx1 nCoV-19) in healthy adults. For TCRbeta chain sequencing, PBMC samples from trial participants were taken at day 0 and at day 28 after the second dose. The CDR3 regions of human TCRbeta chains were analyzed by immunosequencing. In the paper's pipeline: Repertoire TCRs were checked for matches against a reference library of SARS-CoV-2-specific TCRs that had been generated using the MIRA antigen-specificity platform. Breadth meant the fraction of unique TCRs that were SARS-CoV-2-associated, whereas depth meant the fraction of total T cells that were SARS-CoV-2-associated. Each spike-specific TCR was assigned to its reactive spike region and to a CD4 or CD8 class using the MIRA data. Log10-transformed breadth and depth values were compared by one-way ANOVA with Sidak's multiple comparisons tests. Not all clones reach the TCRdb copy of this immuneACCESS table, which keeps in-frame sequences only. Checked studies attribute under half of the gap to unresolved V genes and leave the rest unexplained. Clonal size and the V and J genes are those of that table, whereas D and trimming came from the DNA. This sample has about 140,000 clones in its table, and roughly 90% of those were observed once. Clones ranked in the top ten supply approximately 3.1% of the sample.

The data were taken from a study of T cell responses to AZD1222 COVID-19 vaccine (dated by TCRdb to the early 2020s). Regarding the study in general: Because spike-specific TCR depth and breadth did not differ between the two schedules, AZD1222 recipients who got a second dose at roughly 4 weeks were pooled with those who got a second dose at roughly 12 weeks. A total of more than 230 trial participants underwent TCR sequencing, of whom about 210 had received two doses of AZD1222 and some 25 had received two doses of the MenACWY control vaccine. Trial participants were enrolled into age subgroups of 18-55, 56-69 and 70-plus years, which contained roughly 150, 30 and 60 TCR-sequenced participants, respectively.

Results the study describes overall, beyond this receptor: CD4 TCRs associated with the vaccine covered the entire spike protein, and the dominant responses were in regions 160-218 and 743-854. Conclusions about previously exposed vaccinees are limited, since just a handful of AZD1222 recipients were seropositive for SARS-CoV-2 at baseline. The 56-69-year group was small, and its depth increase did not reach significance, likely because of low power. Because no samples from the day 14 peak response were available, repertoires could be characterized only after the peak T cell response. Epitopes outside the regions mutated in the B.1.351 and B.1.1.7 variants were reportedly recognized by nearly half of the unique spike-specific TCRs. Participants were mostly white British, with more females than males. The authors suggested clonal diversity may have been underestimated. After two AZD1222 doses, spike-specific TCR breadth and depth were significantly higher than at day 0 and than in MenACWY recipients.

The origin of this receptor is an adult in good health. The rearrangement combines TRBV18 with TRBJ1-6; 11 bases in the junction line up with TRBD1. Specimen: peripheral blood, collected on day 0 of AZD1222 vaccination. The nucleotide sequence reads as follows: TGTGCCAGCGCCGAGAGGGACAGGGGGGTATCACCCCTCCACTTT. It specifies CASAERDRGVSPLHF. The CDR3 plus the reference TRBV18 and TRBJ1-6 genes for the other parts give the full variable domain: NAGVMQNPRHLVRRRGQEARLRCSPMKGHSHVYWYRQLPEEGLKFMVYLQKENIIDESGMPKERFSAEFPKEGPSILRIQQVVRGDSAAYFCASAERDRGVSPLHFGNGTRLTVT.